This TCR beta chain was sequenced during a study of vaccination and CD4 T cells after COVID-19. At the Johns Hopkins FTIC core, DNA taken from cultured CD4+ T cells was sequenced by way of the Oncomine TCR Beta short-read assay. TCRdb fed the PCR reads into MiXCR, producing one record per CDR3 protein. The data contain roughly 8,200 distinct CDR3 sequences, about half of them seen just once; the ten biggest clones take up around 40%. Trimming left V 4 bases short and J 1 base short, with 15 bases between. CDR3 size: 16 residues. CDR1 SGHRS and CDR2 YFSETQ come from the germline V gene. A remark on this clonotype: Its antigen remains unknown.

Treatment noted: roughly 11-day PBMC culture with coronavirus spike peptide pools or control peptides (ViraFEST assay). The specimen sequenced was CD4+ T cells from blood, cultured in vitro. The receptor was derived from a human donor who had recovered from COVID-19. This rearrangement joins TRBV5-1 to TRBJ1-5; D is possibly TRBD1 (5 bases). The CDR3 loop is CASSPQGLGSNQPQHF. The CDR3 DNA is TGCGCCAGCAGCCCCCAGGGCCTAGGGAGCAATCAGCCCCAGCATTTT. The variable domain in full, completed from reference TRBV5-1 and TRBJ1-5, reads KAGVTQTPRYLIKTRGQQVTLSCSPISGHRSVSWYQQTPGQGLQFLFEYFSETQRNKGNFPGRFSGRQFSNSRSEMNVSTLELGDSALYLCASSPQGLGSNQPQHFGDGTRLSIL.